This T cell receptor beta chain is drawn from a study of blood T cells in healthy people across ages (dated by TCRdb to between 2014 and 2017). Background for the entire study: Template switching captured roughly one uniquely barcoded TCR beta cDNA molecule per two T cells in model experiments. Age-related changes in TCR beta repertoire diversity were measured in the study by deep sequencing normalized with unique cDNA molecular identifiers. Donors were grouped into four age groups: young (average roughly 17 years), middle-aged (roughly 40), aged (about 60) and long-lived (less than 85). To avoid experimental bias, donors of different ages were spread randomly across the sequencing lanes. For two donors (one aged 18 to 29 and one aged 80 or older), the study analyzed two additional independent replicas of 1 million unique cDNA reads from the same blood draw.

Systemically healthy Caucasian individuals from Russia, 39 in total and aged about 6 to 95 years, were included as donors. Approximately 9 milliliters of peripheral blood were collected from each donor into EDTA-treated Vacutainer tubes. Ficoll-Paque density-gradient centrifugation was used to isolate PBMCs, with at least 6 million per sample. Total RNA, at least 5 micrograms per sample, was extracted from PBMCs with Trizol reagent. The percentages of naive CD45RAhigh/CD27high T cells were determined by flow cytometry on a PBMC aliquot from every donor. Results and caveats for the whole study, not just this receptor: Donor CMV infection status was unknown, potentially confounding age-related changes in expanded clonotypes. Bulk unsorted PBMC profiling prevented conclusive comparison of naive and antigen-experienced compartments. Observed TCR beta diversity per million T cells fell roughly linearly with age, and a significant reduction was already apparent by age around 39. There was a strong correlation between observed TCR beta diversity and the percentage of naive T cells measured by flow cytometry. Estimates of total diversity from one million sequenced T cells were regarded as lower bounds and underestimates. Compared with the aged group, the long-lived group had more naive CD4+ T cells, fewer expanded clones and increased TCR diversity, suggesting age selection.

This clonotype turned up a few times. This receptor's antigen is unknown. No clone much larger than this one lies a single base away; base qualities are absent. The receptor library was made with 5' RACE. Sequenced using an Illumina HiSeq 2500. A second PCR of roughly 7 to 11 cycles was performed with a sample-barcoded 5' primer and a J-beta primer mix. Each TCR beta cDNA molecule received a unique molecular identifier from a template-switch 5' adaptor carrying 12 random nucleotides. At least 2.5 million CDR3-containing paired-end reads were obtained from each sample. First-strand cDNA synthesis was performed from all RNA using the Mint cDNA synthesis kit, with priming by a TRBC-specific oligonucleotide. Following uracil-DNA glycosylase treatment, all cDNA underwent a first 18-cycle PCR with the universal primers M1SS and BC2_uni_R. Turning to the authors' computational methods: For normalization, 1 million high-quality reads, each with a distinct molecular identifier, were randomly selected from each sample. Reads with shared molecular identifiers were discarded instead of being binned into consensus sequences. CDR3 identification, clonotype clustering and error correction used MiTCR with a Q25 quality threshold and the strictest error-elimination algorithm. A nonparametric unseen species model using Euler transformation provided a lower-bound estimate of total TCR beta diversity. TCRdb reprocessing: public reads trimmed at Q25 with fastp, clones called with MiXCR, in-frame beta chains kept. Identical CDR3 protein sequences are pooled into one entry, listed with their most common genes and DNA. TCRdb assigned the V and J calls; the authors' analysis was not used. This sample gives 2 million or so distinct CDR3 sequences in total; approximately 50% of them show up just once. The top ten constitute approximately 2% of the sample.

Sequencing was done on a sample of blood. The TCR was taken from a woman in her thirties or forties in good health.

The bases read TGTGCCATCAGTGAGATGGGGGTGGGGCAGTACTTC. It encodes CAISEMGVGQYF. The chain couples TRBV10-3 to TRBJ2-7, with the D gene possibly TRBD1 or TRBD2, each one fitting 5 bases. The CDR3, cysteine through phenylalanine, is 12 amino acids long. Of the read, only the CDR3 DNA is kept; its 36 bases are in frame from base 1. The germline V gene yields ENHRY for CDR1 and SYGVKD for CDR2. V loses 2 bases of germline sequence and J loses 9 bases, and the interval between the two ends is 11 bases.